Listed below are T cell receptor beta chains from one sample, sequenced in a study of cytomegalovirus exposure and HLA in healthy donors. Assay: immunoSEQ multiplex PCR; the TCRdb copy retains only in-frame clones and omits some. The table records more than 110,000 clones, roughly 9.8% of them present only once. The sequenced material came from PBMCs. These receptor sequences come from a man over 45 in good health and CMV-seronegative. Each CDR3 is given with its conserved first and last residue. The D gene is left open where the match is weak. Where a row states a size, it is once, few, many or the class of an expanded clone; other rows omit it.

clone size: few; V gene: TRBV6-5; D gene: .; CDR3 protein: CASSTPGRTEQYF
clone size: few; V gene: TRBV6-1; D gene: TRBD1; CDR3 protein: CASSRTGGDQPQHF
clone size: .; V gene: TRBV19; D gene: .; CDR3 protein: CASSIEGVSNQPQHF
clone size: .; V gene: TRBV6-1; D gene: TRBD1; CDR3 protein: CASSDEGQGSQPQHF
clone size: few; V gene: TRBV5-8; D gene: .; CDR3 protein: CASSLRAGYSNQPQHF
clone size: few; V gene: TRBV5-6; D gene: .; CDR3 protein: CASSLSKYEDQPQHF
clone size: .; V gene: TRBV10-1; D gene: .; CDR3 protein: CASSETGDSPLHF
clone size: .; V gene: TRBV28; D gene: TRBD1; CDR3 protein: CASSHGQGAYEQYF
clone size: few; V gene: TRBV6-4; D gene: .; CDR3 protein: CASSEEMNQPQHF
clone size: few; V gene: TRBV28; D gene: TRBD1; CDR3 protein: CASSPQGADTQYF
clone size: few; V gene: TRBV7-2; D gene: TRBD2; CDR3 protein: CASRPSGSAGETQYF
clone size: few; V gene: TRBV5-1; D gene: TRBD1; CDR3 protein: CASSQRQGGGKLFF
clone size: .; V gene: TRBV15; D gene: TRBD1; CDR3 protein: CATSRQTTGGLNEQFF
clone size: .; V gene: TRBV7-2; D gene: TRBD2; CDR3 protein: CASSLATSGGADTQYF
clone size: .; V gene: TRBV5-1; D gene: .; CDR3 protein: CASSPWETHFSGNTIYF
clone size: .; V gene: TRBV6-5; D gene: TRBD2; CDR3 protein: CASSYQLAGSNEQFF
clone size: .; V gene: TRBV5-1; D gene: .; CDR3 protein: CASSPGHGNTEAFF
clone size: .; V gene: TRBV2; D gene: TRBD1; CDR3 protein: CASKINRGRFEAFF
clone size: .; V gene: TRBV25-1; D gene: .; CDR3 protein: CASSDGTRSQVEGYTF
clone size: .; V gene: TRBV7-9; D gene: TRBD1; CDR3 protein: CASSSTSGTGTPNTEAFF
clone size: few; V gene: TRBV27; D gene: TRBD2; CDR3 protein: CASSWTSGRAHNEQFF
clone size: .; V gene: TRBV30; D gene: TRBD2; CDR3 protein: CAWTSGNDYEQYF
clone size: .; V gene: TRBV4-1; D gene: TRBD2; CDR3 protein: CASSQVDSGGPLHNEQFF
clone size: few; V gene: TRBV14; D gene: .; CDR3 protein: CASSQAAGGQGSTYEQYF
clone size: .; V gene: TRBV7-6; D gene: TRBD2; CDR3 protein: CASSARLAGGGDTQYF
clone size: few; V gene: TRBV28; D gene: .; CDR3 protein: CASSSLNGEQYF
clone size: .; V gene: TRBV5-1; D gene: .; CDR3 protein: CASSFNRETEAFF
clone size: few; V gene: TRBV7-3; D gene: TRBD1; CDR3 protein: CASSPPGQGGNEQFF
clone size: few; V gene: TRBV19; D gene: .; CDR3 protein: CASTPGLGYGYTF
clone size: .; V gene: TRBV5-8; D gene: .; CDR3 protein: CASSPYLGGMTLHF
clone size: few; V gene: TRBV28; D gene: TRBD1; CDR3 protein: CASSPYSADRGRETQYF
clone size: few; V gene: TRBV27; D gene: TRBD2; CDR3 protein: CATGRGSYNEQFF
clone size: few; V gene: TRBV30; D gene: .; CDR3 protein: CAWSVYGGNQPQHF
clone size: .; V gene: TRBV6-1; D gene: TRBD1; CDR3 protein: CASRSGGWTEAFF
clone size: .; V gene: TRBV6-1; D gene: TRBD2; CDR3 protein: CASWTSGSTNIQYF